This TCR beta chain was identified in a study of blood T cell repertoires in COVID-19. Across the whole study: Material from acute and convalescent COVID-19 was sourced from the United States, Italy and Spain. PBMCs, B-cell-depleted T cells, or T cells provided the cDNA or gDNA that made up the material.

Study processing details: Estimated nucleated cell counts came from reference gene primer amplification. Assay: immunoSEQ multiplex PCR; the TCRdb copy retains only in-frame clones and omits some. V and J calls and clone size are as listed in that table; D and trimming were resolved from the DNA. Here the sample spans roughly 250,000 clones, around 90% being singletons. One Seattle source followed patients from active infection through their disease course. Germline values: CDR1 MDHEN, CDR2 SYDVKM. This CDR3 contains 15 residues. V dropped 2 bases and J dropped 3 bases, with 14 bases sitting between them.

The V and J genes are TRBV28 and TRBJ2-7; a weak D match, TRBD1 (6 bases). This clonotype was obtained from a person aged 18 to 29 with COVID-19, enrolled during active disease. Source material: peripheral blood. CDR3 region: CASSLHRGQNYEQYF. The CDR3 bases are TGTGCCAGCAGTTTACATCGAGGACAGAACTACGAGCAGTACTTC.